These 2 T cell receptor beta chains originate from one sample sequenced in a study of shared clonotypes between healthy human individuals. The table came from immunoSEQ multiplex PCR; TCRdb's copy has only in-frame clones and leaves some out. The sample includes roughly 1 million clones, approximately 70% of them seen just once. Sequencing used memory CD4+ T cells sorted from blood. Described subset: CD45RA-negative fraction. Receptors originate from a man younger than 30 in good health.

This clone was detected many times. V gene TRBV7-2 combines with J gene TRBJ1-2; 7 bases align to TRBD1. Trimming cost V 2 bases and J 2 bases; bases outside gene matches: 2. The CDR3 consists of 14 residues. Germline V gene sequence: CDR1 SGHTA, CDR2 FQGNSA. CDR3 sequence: CASSLWGQNYGYTF. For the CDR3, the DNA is TGTGCCAGCAGCTTATGGGGACAGAACTATGGCTACACCTTC.

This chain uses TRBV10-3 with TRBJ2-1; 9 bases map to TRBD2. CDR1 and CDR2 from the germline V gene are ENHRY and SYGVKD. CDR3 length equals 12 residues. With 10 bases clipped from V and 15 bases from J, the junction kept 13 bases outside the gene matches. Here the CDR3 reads CATRASGVNWFF. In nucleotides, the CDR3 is TGTGCCACAAGGGCTAGCGGGGTAAATTGGTTCTTC.